This entry describes one T cell receptor beta chain. V was clipped by 0 bases and J by 8 bases; unmatched bases: 7. In germline, CDR1 is MNHNS, CDR2 SASEGT. The CDR3 runs to 15 residues. Each donor's status was that of a healthy bone marrow donor. This specimen comes from a study of cytomegalovirus exposure and HLA in healthy donors. The PCR employed 60 Vbeta primers together with 13 Jbeta primers. Original methodology: The count from a later analysis was roughly 80 million unique TCR beta chains, 9 million to 12 million of them shared. The repertoire was sequenced with immunoSEQ multiplex PCR; TCRdb's copy has only in-frame clones and lacks some. That table is the source of V, J and clone size, and D and trimming were worked out from the DNA. The table records around 130,000 clones, around 71% of them present only once.

The sequence was obtained from a woman aged 55-70 years in good health and CMV-seropositive. The specimen was PBMCs. V gene TRBV6-1 combines with J gene TRBJ2-1, with 7 nucleotides matching TRBD1. CDR3 region: CASSEAPIGGDEQFF. As DNA, the CDR3 is TGTGCCAGCAGTGAAGCGCCGATAGGGGGCGATGAGCAGTTCTTC.